A single sample is the source of the 30 T cell receptor beta chains below, sequenced in a study of OX40 agonist ivuxolimab in advanced cancers. Here immunoSEQ multiplex PCR was the method, and the copy in TCRdb shows in-frame clones only, minus some. The sample consists of 65,000 to 100,000 clones, roughly 94% of them appearing once. The sample consisted of CD4+ or CD8+ T cells sorted from blood, taken in a trial of the OX40 agonist ivuxolimab. The origin of the receptors is an adult with an advanced solid tumor such as melanoma, head and neck, liver or kidney cancer.

This sequence joins TRBV14 and TRBJ1-1; D perhaps matches TRBD1 (5 bases). This CDR3 region has 17 residues. In germline, CDR1 is SGHDN, CDR2 FVKESK. V was trimmed by 3 bases and J by 6 bases, leaving 23 bases between them. The CDR3 region is CASSHISPITRDPEAFF. For the CDR3, the DNA is TGTGCCAGCAGCCATATAAGCCCCATAACCAGGGATCCTGAAGCTTTCTTT.

The rearrangement links TRBV2 to TRBJ1-4; D uncertain. Germline CDR1 reads SNHLY; CDR2 reads FYNNEI. The CDR3 runs 15 residues. Trimming shortened V by 5 bases and J by 8 bases, and 18 bases separated the two germline ends. CDR3 DNA sequence: TGTGCCAGCAGTCACTTCGACTCGGCGCGGGAAAAACTGTTTTTT. This translates into CASSHFDSAREKLFF.

The rearrangement joins TRBV6-4 to TRBJ2-1; tentative D call: TRBD2 (5 bases). Trimming stripped 4 bases from V and 4 bases from J, with 17 bases between. The V gene's germline CDR1 is MRHNA and CDR2 SNTAGT. This CDR3 has 16 amino acids. The CDR3 is CASSAILGSLYNEQFF. DNA for the CDR3: TGTGCCAGCAGTGCCATACTAGGGAGCTTATACAATGAGCAGTTCTTC.

J is TRBJ2-1 and V is TRBV27, with 9 bases matching TRBD2. J lost 5 bases, V lost 6 bases, and 17 bases had no gene match. Germline V gene sequence: CDR1 MNHEY, CDR2 SMNVEV (reference sequence). The CDR3 extends over 18 amino acids. DNA of the CDR3: TGTGCCAGCAGACCCGCCCGTTTAGCGGGGGAGTATAACAATGAGCAGTTCTTC. This translates into CASRPARLAGEYNNEQFF.

This sequence joins TRBV6-5 and TRBJ2-3; tentative D call: TRBD1 (6 bases). There are 13 residues in the CDR3. Germline V gene lookup returns CDR1 MNHEY and CDR2 SVGAGI. V lost 2 bases, J lost 4 bases, and 7 bases lay in between. The CDR3 coding sequence is TGTGCCAGCAGTTACGGGGGCGCAGATACGCAGTATTTT. Amino acids: CASSYGGADTQYF.

The chain recombines TRBV7-9 with TRBJ1-1; D may be TRBD1 (6 bases). V was clipped by 5 bases and J by 6 bases, with 19 bases between them. Germline V gene lookup returns CDR1 SEHNR and CDR2 FQNEAQ (reference sequence). CDR3 length: 15 residues. The CDR3 bases are TGTGCCAGCAGCCCGCGAGGCCCAGGGGACTCTGAAGCTTTCTTT. Translated, it gives CASSPRGPGDSEAFF. The full variable domain, its missing parts supplied by reference TRBV7-9 and TRBJ1-1, is DTGVSQNPRHKITKRGQNVTFRCDPISEHNRLYWYRQTLGQGPEFLTYFQNEAQLEKSRLLSDRFSAERPKGSFSTLEIQRTEQGDSAMYLCASSPRGPGDSEAFFGQGTRLTVV.

This chain joins TRBV28 and TRBJ2-5, with D possibly matching TRBD1 (6 bases). Trimming stripped 2 bases from V and 5 bases from J, with 9 bases between. Germline CDR1 reads MDHEN; CDR2 reads SYDVKM. CDR3 length: 13 residues. The CDR3 coding sequence is TGTGCCAGCAGTTTACAGGGGTTGGAGACCCAGTACTTC. This gives the protein CASSLQGLETQYF.

This CDR3 is CASSVPGETYEQYF. CDR3 in DNA: TGTGCCAGCAGTGTCCCAGGGGAGACCTACGAGCAGTACTTC. The chain links TRBV6-1 to TRBJ2-7, with a possible D match to TRBD1 (6 bases). The CDR3 runs to 14 residues. Germline lookup yields CDR1 MNHNS and CDR2 SASEGT. V gave up 4 bases and J gave up 2 bases, with 12 bases separating them.

CDR3 sequence: CASSLEGSGTSGPSTDTQYF. CDR3 nucleotides: TGTGCCAGCAGCTTAGAGGGTTCCGGGACTAGCGGTCCTAGCACAGATACGCAGTATTTT. The gene calls are TRBV11-2 and TRBJ2-3; 11 positions match TRBD2. The germline CDR1 and CDR2 sequences are SGHAT and FQNNGV. This CDR3 region has 20 residues. Trimming at V came to 0 bases and at J to 0 bases, leaving 11 bases not matched to a gene. Based on the CDR3 plus reference TRBV11-2 and TRBJ2-3, the full variable domain is EAGVAQSPRYKIIEKRQSVAFWCNPISGHATLYWYQQILGQGPKLLIQFQNNGVVDDSQLPKDRFSAERLKGVDSTLKIQPAKLEDSAVYLCASSLEGSGTSGPSTDTQYFGPGTRLTVL.

This chain uses TRBV20-1 with TRBJ2-3; D is undetermined. The germline CDR1 and CDR2 sequences are DFQATT and SNEGSKA (reference sequence). This CDR3 has 10 amino acids. Trimming took off 6 bases at V and 6 bases at J, with 7 bases between the two ends. CDR3 sequence (DNA): TGCAGTGCAGTCGCCGATACGCAGTATTTT. Translation: CSAVADTQYF.

The rearrangement links TRBV15 to TRBJ2-7; 10 bases agree with TRBD2. Germline V lookup: CDR1 LNHNV, CDR2 YYDKDF (reference sequence). The ends lost 0 bases at V and 5 bases at J; junction bases unmatched: 16. The CDR3 is made up of 19 amino acids. The CDR3 DNA is TGTGCCACCAGCAGAGATTACAGGACTAGCGGAATGTTGGCTCACGAGCAGTACTTC. Encoded protein: CATSRDYRTSGMLAHEQYF. The full variable domain, in which reference TRBV15 and TRBJ2-7 provide the parts outside the CDR3, is DAMVIQNPRYQVTQFGKPVTLSCSQTLNHNVMYWYQQKSSQAPKLLFHYYDKDFNNEADTPDNFQSRRPNTSFCFLDIRSPGLGDTAMYLCATSRDYRTSGMLAHEQYFGPGTRLTVT.

The chain is built from TRBV5-5 and TRBJ1-2; weak D call: TRBD1 (6 bases). Per germline, CDR1 SGHKS and CDR2 YYEKEE (reference sequence). This CDR3 has 13 amino acids. V lost 6 bases and J 2 bases, leaving 11 bases between the germline ends. The CDR3 here is CASTLTGNYGYTF. In nucleotides, the CDR3 is TGTGCCAGCACCCTAACAGGGAACTATGGCTACACCTTC.

The gene calls are TRBV28 and TRBJ2-3; 10 nucleotides line up with TRBD2. This CDR3 is built from 18 residues. V lost 1 base and J lost 0; bases outside the gene matches: 7. Germline CDR1 MDHEN, CDR2 SYDVKM. This chain's CDR3 is CASSLSLGTSESTDTQYF. For the CDR3, the DNA is TGTGCCAGCAGTTTATCACTAGGGACTAGCGAAAGCACAGATACGCAGTATTTT.

The CDR3 loop reads CASSQDLAFSIGELFF. The DNA of the CDR3 is TGCGCCAGCAGCCAGGACCTAGCCTTCAGTATCGGGGAGCTGTTTTTT. V usage is TRBV4-3 and J usage is TRBJ2-2; a weak D match, TRBD2 (5 bases). With 3 bases removed from V and 7 bases from J, the gap between germline ends came to 18 bases. The CDR3 runs to 16 residues. Germline V CDR1 and CDR2: LGHNA, YSLEER.

The gene calls are TRBV19 and TRBJ2-7; D is unresolved. Germline V gene data show CDR1 as LNHDA and CDR2 as SQIVND (reference sequence). The CDR3 has 14 residues. V dropped 2 bases and J dropped 2 bases, with 10 bases sitting between them. The CDR3 spells CASSIRNPPYEQYF. The CDR3 bases are TGTGCCAGTAGTATACGAAACCCCCCCTACGAGCAGTACTTC.

This chain connects TRBV5-8 to TRBJ1-5, with no clear D. The germline V gene has CDR1 SGHTS and CDR2 YDEGEE. This CDR3 has 11 residues. V was trimmed by 5 bases and J by 9 bases, leaving 9 bases between them. For the CDR3, the DNA is TGTGCCAGCAGTTTATTAGGGCCCCAGCATTTT. Its protein product is CASSLLGPQHF.

The chain joins TRBV7-2 to TRBJ2-7; D is perhaps TRBD1 (5 bases). CDR1 is SGHTA, CDR2 FQGNSA, per germline. The CDR3 runs 13 residues. Trimming cost V 4 bases and J 3 bases, with 10 bases left between them. The CDR3 region is CASSSTDSYEQYF. The CDR3 DNA reads TGTGCCAGCAGCTCGACCGACAGCTACGAGCAGTACTTC.

The V gene is TRBV12-5, the J gene TRBJ2-5; possibly TRBD1 for D (6 bases). The CDR3 totals 13 residues. V lost 2 bases to trimming and J lost 6 bases, with 10 bases between them. Per the germline V gene, CDR1 is LGHNT and CDR2 is FRNRAP. The CDR3: CASGLTGIQTQYF. DNA of the CDR3: TGTGCTAGTGGTTTGACAGGGATTCAGACCCAGTACTTC.

The V gene is TRBV28, the J gene TRBJ2-3, with 11 positions matching TRBD2. Germline CDR1 is MDHEN and CDR2 is SYDVKM. There are 16 residues in the CDR3. The junction had 6 bases not matched to a gene; V was cut back by 5 bases and J by 2 bases. The CDR3 protein is CASSEISGGDTDTQYF. CDR3 DNA: TGTGCCAGCAGTGAAATTAGCGGGGGGGACACAGATACGCAGTATTTT.

This clone was observed a handful of times. The V call is TRBV9, the J call TRBJ1-1; 8 bases are a match to TRBD1. Losses at the gene ends were 3 bases for V and 4 bases for J; bases not matched to a gene: 2. Germline V gene data show CDR1 as SGDLS and CDR2 as YYNGEE. This CDR3 is 13 amino acids long. CDR3 in amino acids: CASSATGGTEAFF. The CDR3 DNA is TGTGCCAGCAGCGCCACAGGGGGCACTGAAGCTTTCTTT.

V is TRBV11-2 and J is TRBJ2-3; D possibly corresponds to TRBD1 (5 bases). CDR3 length equals 14 residues. Trimming cost V 7 bases and J 2 bases, with 13 bases left between them. Per the germline V gene, CDR1 is SGHAT and CDR2 is FQNNGV. Here the CDR3 DNA reads TGTGCCAGCACCCTGGGGCGGTTCACAGATACGCAGTATTTT. Its protein product is CASTLGRFTDTQYF.

V and J are TRBV9 and TRBJ2-3, with 10 bases fitting TRBD2. The junction had 9 bases not matched to a gene; V was cut back by 0 bases and J by 2 bases. CDR1 is SGDLS, CDR2 YYNGEE, per germline. The CDR3 has 18 residues. CDR3 protein: CASSVAYVLAGHTDTQYF. DNA of the CDR3: TGTGCCAGCAGCGTAGCCTATGTACTAGCGGGACACACAGATACGCAGTATTTT.

A few counts support this clone. The rearrangement joins TRBV30 to TRBJ1-3; D is undetermined. Germline V gene data show CDR1 as GTSNPN and CDR2 as SVGIG (reference sequence). The CDR3 totals 12 residues. Trimming cost V 5 bases and J 2 bases, with 7 bases left between them. CDR3 sequence: CAWRAAGNTIYF. In DNA, the CDR3 is TGTGCCTGGCGGGCAGCTGGAAACACCATATATTTT.

This sequence joins TRBV7-9 and TRBJ2-1, with D possibly being TRBD1 or TRBD2 (5 bases each). The CDR3 runs 15 residues. The germline V and J ends were trimmed by 2 bases and 1 base, with 9 bases remaining between them. The germline V gene has CDR1 SEHNR and CDR2 FQNEAQ (reference sequence). The CDR3 is CASSLWDASYNEQFF. The CDR3 nucleotides are TGTGCCAGCAGCTTATGGGACGCATCCTACAATGAGCAGTTCTTC.

This chain joins TRBV7-3 and TRBJ2-2; 8 positions agree with TRBD2. The V segment lost 5 bases and the J segment 8 bases; nucleotides outside the gene matches: 7. The germline CDR1 and CDR2 sequences are SGHTA and FQGTGA. The CDR3 runs 14 residues. CDR3 sequence (DNA): TGTGCCAGCAGCCTACTACTAGCGGAGGGGGAGCTGTTTTTT. Translation: CASSLLLAEGELFF.

This sequence joins TRBV27 and TRBJ2-7, with 9 bases aligning to TRBD1. V shed 6 bases and J 1 base; nucleotides not matched to a gene: 4. The CDR3 totals 14 residues. Looked up from germline, CDR1 is MNHEY and CDR2 is SMNVEV (reference sequence). The CDR3 here is CASSATGGSYEQYF. The CDR3, as DNA: TGTGCCAGCAGCGCGACAGGGGGGTCCTACGAGCAGTACTTC.

The rearrangement uses TRBV2 and TRBJ2-5, with a possible D match to TRBD1 (6 bases). The length of the CDR3 is 12 residues. The germline CDR1 and CDR2 sequences are SNHLY and FYNNEI. Trimming removed 8 bases from V and 5 bases from J, with 12 bases in between. CDR3 nucleotide sequence: TGTGCCAGCTTCTGGGGGCACGAGACCCAGTACTTC. Encoded protein: CASFWGHETQYF. Filled out from reference TRBV2 and TRBJ2-5, the complete variable domain reads EPEVTQTPSHQVTQMGQEVILRCVPISNHLYFYWYRQILGQKVEFLVSFYNNEISEKSEIFDDQFSVERPDGSNFTLKIRSTKLEDSAMYFCASFWGHETQYFGPGTRLLVL.

The rearrangement joins TRBV10-3 to TRBJ2-7, with TRBD2 as a possible D gene (5 bases). There are 12 residues in the CDR3. V was pared by 3 bases and J by 5 bases, with 8 bases between. Germline CDR1 and CDR2: ENHRY and SYGVKD. The CDR3 DNA reads as TGTGCCATCAGTGACGTCGGGGACGAGCAGTACTTC. This encodes CAISDVGDEQYF.

In regard to this clone: Other DNA sequences from this sample encode an identical CDR3 as well. V is TRBV5-1 and J is TRBJ2-7; D is undetermined. Looked up from germline, CDR1 is SGHRS and CDR2 is YFSETQ. V lost 0 bases to trimming and J lost 4 bases, with 8 bases between them. The CDR3 totals 13 residues. For the CDR3, the DNA is TGCGCCAGCAGCTTGGGAAAAGGATACGAGCAGTACTTC. Translated: CASSLGKGYEQYF.

V gene TRBV5-1 combines with J gene TRBJ2-3; D is unresolved. The V end was cut by 0 bases, the J end by 5 bases, with 4 bases between. Germline V lookup: CDR1 SGHRS, CDR2 YFSETQ. The CDR3 has 12 residues. As DNA, the CDR3 is TGCGCCAGCAGCTTGGCAGGAGATACGCAGTATTTT. Translating it yields CASSLAGDTQYF.